Listed below are T cell receptor beta chains from one sample, sequenced in a study of T-cell memory formation after mild COVID-19. Using its own MiXCR run on the 5' RACE reads, TCRdb lists one record per CDR3 protein. The sample holds about 90,000 distinct CDR3 sequences; about 14% are singletons and the top ten take about two fifths. The sample was PBMCs or a T cell subset sorted from them (not recorded which). These receptor sequences come from a man between 18 and 29 years old who had mild COVID-19 (a few samples of this study predate the infection). Cell type and time point are not known. CDR3s include the opening cysteine and the closing phenylalanine or tryptophan. Each record gives: clone size, V gene, J gene, D gene, CDR3 DNA, CDR3 protein. The D gene is left open where the match is weak. Clone size is shown for a subset of rows, as once, few, many or a class of expanded clone.

size: .; V: TRBV29-1; J: TRBJ1-1; D: TRBD1; DNA: TGCAGCGTTGAATTCAGGGGGCGCGAAGCTTTCTTT; CDR3: CSVEFRGREAFF
size: few; V: TRBV7-9; J: TRBJ2-5; D: TRBD1; DNA: TGTGCCAGCAGCTTATTCCGTGCCACAGGGGGCCCGACCCAGTACTTC; CDR3: CASSLFRATGGPTQYF
size: many; V: TRBV10-3; J: TRBJ1-2; D: TRBD1; DNA: TGTGCCATCAGTGAGTCGCCGGCCGCGACAGGGTATGGCTACACCTTC; CDR3: CAISESPAATGYGYTF
size: .; V: TRBV4-1; J: TRBJ1-1; D: .; DNA: TGCGCCAGCAGAAACACAGGTGAAGCTTTCTTT; CDR3: CASRNTGEAFF
size: .; V: TRBV19; J: TRBJ2-5; D: .; DNA: TGTGCCAGTAGTTCCCGACCGGGGGAGACCCAGTACTTC; CDR3: CASSSRPGETQYF
size: few; V: TRBV6-5; J: TRBJ2-1; D: .; DNA: TGTGCCAGCAGTTACTCGACGGGGAGTTGGTTCTTC; CDR3: CASSYSTGSWFF
size: few; V: TRBV13; J: TRBJ2-3; D: TRBD2; DNA: TGTGCCAGCAAGTCTAGCGGGGGGGCGGCGCAGTATTTT; CDR3: CASKSSGGAAQYF
size: .; V: TRBV5-4; J: TRBJ2-1; D: .; DNA: TGTGCCAGCAGCTTAGGCGGGATGGACAATGAGCAGTTCTTC; CDR3: CASSLGGMDNEQFF
size: .; V: TRBV7-9; J: TRBJ2-1; D: .; DNA: TGTGCCAGCAGCCGGACGGCCGTCTACAATGAGCAGTTCTTC; CDR3: CASSRTAVYNEQFF
size: many; V: TRBV29-1; J: TRBJ2-3; D: .; DNA: TGCAGCGGAGATACGCAGTATTTT; CDR3: CSGDTQYF
size: .; V: TRBV7-6; J: TRBJ2-1; D: TRBD2; DNA: TGTGCCAGCAGCTTTCTAGCGGGGGCTCGGGATACTGAGCAGTTCTTC; CDR3: CASSFLAGARDTEQFF
size: .; V: TRBV6-1; J: TRBJ2-1; D: TRBD2; DNA: TGTGCCAGCAGTCCCTCACTAGCGGATTACAATGAGCAGTTCTTC; CDR3: CASSPSLADYNEQFF
size: many; V: TRBV5-5; J: TRBJ1-1; D: .; DNA: TGTGCCAGCAGCTTCAGGGCCAAGAACACTGAAGCTTTCTTT; CDR3: CASSFRAKNTEAFF
size: .; V: TRBV29-1; J: TRBJ1-1; D: TRBD1; DNA: TGCAGCGTTGAGGAACAGGGGGAAACTGAAGCTTTCTTT; CDR3: CSVEEQGETEAFF
size: .; V: TRBV5-1; J: TRBJ1-4; D: .; DNA: TGCGCCAGCAGCTTGGTTCCGGGGCCAAATGAAAAACTGTTTTTT; CDR3: CASSLVPGPNEKLFF
size: few; V: TRBV6-5; J: TRBJ1-1; D: .; DNA: TGTGCCAGCAGTTACTCCGACAGATCTCGGGATTTCTTT; CDR3: CASSYSDRSRDFF
size: few; V: TRBV20-1; J: TRBJ1-2; D: .; DNA: TGCAGTGCTAGAGAGGCAGGGCATGAGATCGATGGCTACACCTTC; CDR3: CSAREAGHEIDGYTF
size: many; V: TRBV5-8; J: TRBJ1-1; D: .; DNA: TGTGCCAGCAGTGAACCCGGGACAAGGGACACTGAAGCTTTCTTT; CDR3: CASSEPGTRDTEAFF
size: .; V: TRBV4-3; J: TRBJ1-2; D: TRBD1; DNA: TGCGCCAGCAGCCTAAGGACAGGGTCCTACTATGGCTACACCTTC; CDR3: CASSLRTGSYYGYTF
size: many; V: TRBV7-2; J: TRBJ2-7; D: .; DNA: TGTGCCAGCAGCTTGGGGACAAAAACCTACGAGCAGTACTTC; CDR3: CASSLGTKTYEQYF
size: few; V: TRBV5-1; J: TRBJ1-2; D: .; DNA: TGCGCCAGCAGCTTTCTTCTAGAGGGCCCCCTCTATGGCTACACCTTC; CDR3: CASSFLLEGPLYGYTF
size: .; V: TRBV12-3/TRBV12-4; J: TRBJ1-1; D: .; DNA: TGTGCCAGCAGGATCCTTACTTGGGGCAGGGCTGAAGCTTTCTTT; CDR3: CASRILTWGRAEAFF
size: few; V: TRBV28; J: TRBJ1-2; D: .; DNA: TGTGCCAGCAGGGACTACGGCTATGGCTACACCTTC; CDR3: CASRDYGYGYTF
size: .; V: TRBV7-6; J: TRBJ2-1; D: .; DNA: TGTGCCAGCAGCTTAGCCGGGGGTTGGGATGAGCAGTTCTTC; CDR3: CASSLAGGWDEQFF